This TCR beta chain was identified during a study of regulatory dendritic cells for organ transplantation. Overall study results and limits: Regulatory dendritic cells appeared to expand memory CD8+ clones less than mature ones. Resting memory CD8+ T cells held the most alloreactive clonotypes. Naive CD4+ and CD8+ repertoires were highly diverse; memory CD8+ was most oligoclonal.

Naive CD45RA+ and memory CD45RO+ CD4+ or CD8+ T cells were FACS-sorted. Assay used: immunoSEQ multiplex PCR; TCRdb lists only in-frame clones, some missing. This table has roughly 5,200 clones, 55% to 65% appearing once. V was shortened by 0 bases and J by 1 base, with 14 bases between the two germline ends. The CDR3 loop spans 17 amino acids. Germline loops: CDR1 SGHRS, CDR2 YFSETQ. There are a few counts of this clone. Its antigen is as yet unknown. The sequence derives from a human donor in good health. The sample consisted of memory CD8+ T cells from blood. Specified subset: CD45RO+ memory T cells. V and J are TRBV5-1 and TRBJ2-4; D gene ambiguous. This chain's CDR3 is CASSLALGGLAKNIQYF. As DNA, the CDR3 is TGCGCCAGCAGCTTGGCGCTAGGTGGTCTTGCCAAAAACATTCAGTACTTC.